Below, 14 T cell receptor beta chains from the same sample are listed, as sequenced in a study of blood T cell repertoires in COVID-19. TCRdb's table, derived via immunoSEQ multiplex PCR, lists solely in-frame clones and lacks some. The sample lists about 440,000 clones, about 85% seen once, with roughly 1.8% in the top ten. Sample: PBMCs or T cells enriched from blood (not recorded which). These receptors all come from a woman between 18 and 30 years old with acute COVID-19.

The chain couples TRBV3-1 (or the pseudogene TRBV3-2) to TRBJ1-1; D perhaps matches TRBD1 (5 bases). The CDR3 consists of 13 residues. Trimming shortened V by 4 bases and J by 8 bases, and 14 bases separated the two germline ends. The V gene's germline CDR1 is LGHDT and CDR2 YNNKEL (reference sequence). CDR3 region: CASSLGPRSEAFF. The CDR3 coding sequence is TGTGCCAGCAGCCTGGGGCCCCGCTCGGAAGCTTTCTTT.

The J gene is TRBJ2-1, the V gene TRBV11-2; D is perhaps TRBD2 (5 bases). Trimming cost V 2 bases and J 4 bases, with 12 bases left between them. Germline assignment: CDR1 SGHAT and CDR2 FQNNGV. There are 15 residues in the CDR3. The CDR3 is CASSLLQRLYNEQFF. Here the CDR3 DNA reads TGTGCCAGCAGCTTACTTCAGCGGCTATACAATGAGCAGTTCTTC.

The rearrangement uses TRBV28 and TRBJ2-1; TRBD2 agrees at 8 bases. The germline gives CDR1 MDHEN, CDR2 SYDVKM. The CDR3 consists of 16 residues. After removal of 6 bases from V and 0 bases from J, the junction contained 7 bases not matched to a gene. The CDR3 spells CASRGAGVVSYNEQFF. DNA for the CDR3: TGTGCCAGCAGGGGAGCGGGAGTGGTCTCCTACAATGAGCAGTTCTTC.

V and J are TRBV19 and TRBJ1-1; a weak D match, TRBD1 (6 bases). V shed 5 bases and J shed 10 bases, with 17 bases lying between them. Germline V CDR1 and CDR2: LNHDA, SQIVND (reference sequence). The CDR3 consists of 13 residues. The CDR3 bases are TGTGCCAGTAGTTCCGGGGGGGGCACGAGAGCTTTCTTT. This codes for CASSSGGGTRAFF.

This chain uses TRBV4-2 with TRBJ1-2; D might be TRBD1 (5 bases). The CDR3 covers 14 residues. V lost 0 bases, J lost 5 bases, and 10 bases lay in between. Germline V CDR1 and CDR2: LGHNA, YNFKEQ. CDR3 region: CASSQDEGTYGYTF. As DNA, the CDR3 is TGTGCCAGCAGCCAAGACGAGGGGACTTATGGCTACACCTTC.

The CDR3 sequence is CASSYSRTGLLESYEQYF. Written as DNA, the CDR3 is TGTGCCAGCAGTTACTCCAGGACAGGGTTACTTGAATCCTACGAGCAGTACTTC. The chain links TRBV6-2 or TRBV6-3 to TRBJ2-7; 8 bases agree with TRBD1. V lost 0 bases to trimming and J lost 1 base; unmatched junction nucleotides: 11. Per germline, CDR1 MNHEY and CDR2 SVGEGT. This CDR3 is built from 18 residues.

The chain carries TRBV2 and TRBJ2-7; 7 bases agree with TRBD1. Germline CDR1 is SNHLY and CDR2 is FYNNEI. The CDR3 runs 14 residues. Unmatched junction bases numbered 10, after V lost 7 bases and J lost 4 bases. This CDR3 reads CASKYGTESYEQYF. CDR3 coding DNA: TGTGCCAGCAAGTATGGGACAGAAAGTTACGAGCAGTACTTC.

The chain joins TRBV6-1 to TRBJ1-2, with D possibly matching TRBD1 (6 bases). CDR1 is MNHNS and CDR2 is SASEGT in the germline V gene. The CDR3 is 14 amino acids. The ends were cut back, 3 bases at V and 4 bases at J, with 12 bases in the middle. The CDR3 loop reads CASSERQELYGYTF. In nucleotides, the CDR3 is TGTGCCAGCAGTGAGAGACAGGAGCTCTATGGCTACACCTTC.

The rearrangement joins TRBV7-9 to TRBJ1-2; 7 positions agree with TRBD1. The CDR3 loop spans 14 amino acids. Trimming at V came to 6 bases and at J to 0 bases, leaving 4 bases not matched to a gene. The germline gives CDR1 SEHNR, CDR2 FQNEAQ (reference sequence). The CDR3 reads CASSSDRSNYGYTF. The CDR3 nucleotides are TGTGCCAGCAGTTCGGACAGGTCTAACTATGGCTACACCTTC. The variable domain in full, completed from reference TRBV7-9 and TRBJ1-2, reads DTGVSQNPRHKITKRGQNVTFRCDPISEHNRLYWYRQTLGQGPEFLTYFQNEAQLEKSRLLSDRFSAERPKGSFSTLEIQRTEQGDSAMYLCASSSDRSNYGYTFGSGTRLTVV.

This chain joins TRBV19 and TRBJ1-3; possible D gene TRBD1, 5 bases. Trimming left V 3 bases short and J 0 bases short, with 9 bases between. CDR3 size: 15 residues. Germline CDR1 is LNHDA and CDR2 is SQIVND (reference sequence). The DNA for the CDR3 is TGTGCCAGTAGTATGGGACTGAGCTCTGGAAACACCATATATTTT. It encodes CASSMGLSSGNTIYF.

The CDR3 protein is CASSFRGHEKLFF. CDR3 coding DNA: TGTGCCAGCAGTTTTAGGGGGCACGAAAAACTGTTTTTT. The chain uses TRBV27 and TRBJ1-4; 7 nucleotides align to TRBD1. Germline V gene sequence: CDR1 MNHEY, CDR2 SMNVEV (reference sequence). CDR3 length: 13 amino acids. J gave up 8 bases and V 3 bases, and 3 bases lay outside the gene matches.

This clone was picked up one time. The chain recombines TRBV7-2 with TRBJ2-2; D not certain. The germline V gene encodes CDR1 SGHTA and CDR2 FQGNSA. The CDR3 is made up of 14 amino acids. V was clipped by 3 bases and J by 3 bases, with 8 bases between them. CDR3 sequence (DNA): TGTGCCAGCAGCTTCCTAGGATACACCGGGGAGCTGTTTTTT. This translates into CASSFLGYTGELFF. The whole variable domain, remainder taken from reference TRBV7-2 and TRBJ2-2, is GAGVSQSPSNKVTEKGKDVELRCDPISGHTALYWYRQSLGQGLEFLIYFQGNSAPDKSGLPSDRFSAERTGGSVSTLTIQRTQQEDSAVYLCASSFLGYTGELFFGEGSRLTVL.

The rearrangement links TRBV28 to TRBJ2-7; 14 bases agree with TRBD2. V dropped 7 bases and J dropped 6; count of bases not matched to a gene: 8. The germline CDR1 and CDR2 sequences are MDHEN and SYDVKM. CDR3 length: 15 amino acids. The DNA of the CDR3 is TGTGCCAGCACCCCCGGGACTAGCGGGAGTCGCGAGCAGTACTTC. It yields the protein CASTPGTSGSREQYF. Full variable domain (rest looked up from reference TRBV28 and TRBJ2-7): DVKVTQSSRYLVKRTGEKVFLECVQDMDHENMFWYRQDPGLGLRLIYFSYDVKMKEKGDIPEGYSVSREKKERFSLILESASTNQTSMYLCASTPGTSGSREQYFGPGTRLTVT.

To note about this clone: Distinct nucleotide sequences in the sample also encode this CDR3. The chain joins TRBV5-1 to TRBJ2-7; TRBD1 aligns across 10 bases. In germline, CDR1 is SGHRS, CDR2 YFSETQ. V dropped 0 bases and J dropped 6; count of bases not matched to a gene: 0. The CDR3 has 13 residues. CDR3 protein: CASSLGTGGEQYF. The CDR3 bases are TGCGCCAGCAGCTTGGGGACAGGGGGCGAGCAGTACTTC.